This passage covers 4 T cell receptor gamma chains from one sample sequenced in a study of Vδ1+ human thymocytes. Study-level results: In the thymus, TRG and TRD repertoires looked highly polyclonal with Gaussian CDR3 lengths.

These receptors have no identified antigens. RNA was extracted from the cells and then reverse transcribed. Multiplex PCR used pooled V-gene forward primers and a constant-region reverse primer to amplify CDR3s. TCRdb re-called the multiplex PCR reads through CATT. Found here are about 36,000 gamma-chain clones, 20% of them singletons; the top ten hold under 2%. Sequencing input: Vdelta1+ gamma-delta thymocytes from the thymus. The subset here: FACS-sorted CD3+ TCRalphabeta- TCRVdelta1+ TCRVdelta2- thymocytes. The receptors were gathered from a girl under three years old who had congenital heart surgery.

This clone has a handful of counts. Other DNA sequences within the sample encode an identical CDR3. The chain recombines TRGV8 with TRGJ1 or TRGJ2. The CDR3 spans 11 residues. Germline V lookup: CDR1 VENAVY, CDR2 YDSYNSRV. Unmatched junction bases numbered 7, after V lost 2 bases and J lost 12 bases. This CDR3 is CATWDKRGKLF. For the CDR3, the DNA is TGTGCCACCTGGGATAAGAGAGGGAAACTCTTT.

Concerning this clone itself: The sample carries other DNA sequences with the same CDR3. This rearrangement joins TRGV3 to TRGJ1 or TRGJ2. The CDR3 consists of 13 residues. Losses at the gene ends were 0 bases for V and 6 bases for J; bases not matched to a gene: 5. Looked up from germline, CDR1 is VTNTFY and CDR2 is YDVSTARD (reference sequence). The CDR3 DNA sequence: TGTGCCACCTGGGACAGGTTAAGTTATAAGAAACTCTTT. Its translation: CATWDRLSYKKLF.

This chain joins TRGV2 and TRGJ1 or TRGJ2. CDR3 length equals 21 residues. The V gene's germline CDR1 is EGSNGY and CDR2 YDSYNSKV. The V segment lost 0 bases and the J segment 10 bases; nucleotides outside the gene matches: 33. The CDR3 nucleotides read TGTGCCACCTGGGACGGGCCCCCCCTTGGAGCCGACTACCCGGATTCTAGGAAGAAACTCTTT. Translated, it gives CATWDGPPLGADYPDSRKKLF.

This clone was picked up a small number of times. This rearrangement joins TRGV8 to TRGJ1 or TRGJ2. Germline CDR1 is VENAVY and CDR2 is YDSYNSRV. V was clipped by 0 bases and J by 8 bases; unmatched bases: 10. The CDR3 is 14 amino acids. CDR3 bases: TGTGCCACCTGGGATAGGACTCTTCGGCATAAGAAACTCTTT. Its protein product is CATWDRTLRHKKLF.